Sequencing of this T cell receptor (beta chain) was carried out in a study of blood T cells in healthy people across ages. Study in general: Template switching recovered approximately one barcoded beta molecule for every two T cells. Findings and limits, study-wide: Percentage of naive T cells showed a strong correlation with TCR beta diversity. Older age went with lower TCR beta diversity per million T cells, in a roughly linear way.

Trimming took 0 bases from V and 5 from J, leaving 15 bases between them. The CDR3 covers 15 residues. Germline V gives CDR1 DFQATT, CDR2 SNEGSKA (reference sequence). Details on this clonotype: Its matching antigen is unknown.

Through a sample-barcoded 5' primer and a J-beta primer mix, a second PCR was run for about 6 to 12 cycles. TCRdb analysed the 5' RACE reads with MiXCR anew, one entry per CDR3 protein. Of some 1.4 million distinct CDR3 sequences in the sample, 42% were seen once. The TCR sequence derives from a woman between 18 and 30 years old in good health. This chain joins TRBV20-1 and TRBJ2-3; D possibly corresponds to TRBD2 (5 bases). Sequencing was carried out using blood. The CDR3 nucleotides read TGCAGTGCTAGAGACGTCCGGGGAAAAAGAGATACGCAGTATTTT. As protein: CSARDVRGKRDTQYF.